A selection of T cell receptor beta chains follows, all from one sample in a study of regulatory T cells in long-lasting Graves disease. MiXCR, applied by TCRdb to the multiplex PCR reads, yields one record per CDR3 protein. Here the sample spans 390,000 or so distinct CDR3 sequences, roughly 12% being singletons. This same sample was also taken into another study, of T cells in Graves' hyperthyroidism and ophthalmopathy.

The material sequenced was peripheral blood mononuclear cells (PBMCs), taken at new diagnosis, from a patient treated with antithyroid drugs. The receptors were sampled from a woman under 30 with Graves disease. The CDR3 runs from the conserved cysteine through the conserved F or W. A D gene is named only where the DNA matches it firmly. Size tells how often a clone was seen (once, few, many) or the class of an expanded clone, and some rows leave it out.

CDR3: CASTEDHPLTDTQYF
DNA: TGTGCCAGCACGGAGGATCACCCACTCACAGATACGCAGTATTTT
D: .
size: many
V: TRBV6-1
J: TRBJ2-3

CDR3: CASSSPAVGETQYF
DNA: TGTGCCAGCAGTTCGCCGGCCGTAGGAGAGACCCAGTACTTC
D: .
size: many
V: TRBV28
J: TRBJ2-5

CDR3: CATKRGSYNEQFF
DNA: TGTGCCACCAAGCGGGGTTCCTACAATGAGCAGTTCTTC
D: TRBD2
size: many
V: TRBV7-2
J: TRBJ2-1

CDR3: CSVLERNTGELFF
DNA: TGCAGCGTTTTAGAAAGGAACACCGGGGAGCTGTTTTTT
D: .
size: .
V: TRBV29-1
J: TRBJ2-2

CDR3: CSARDASGGADNDNQPQHF
DNA: TGCAGTGCTAGAGACGCCTCGGGGGGGGCTGATAACGACAATCAGCCCCAGCATTTT
D: .
size: many
V: TRBV20-1
J: TRBJ1-5

CDR3: CASSYRRGQGTEAFF
DNA: TGTGCCAGCAGTTACCGTCGAGGACAGGGCACTGAAGCTTTCTTT
D: TRBD1
size: few
V: TRBV6-9
J: TRBJ1-1

CDR3: CASLPSAGTGNTGELFF
DNA: TGCGCCAGCCTACCCTCCGCGGGAACGGGGAACACCGGGGAGCTGTTTTTT
D: .
size: few
V: TRBV10-2
J: TRBJ2-2

CDR3: CSAKQGTTDEQYF
DNA: TGCAGTGCGAAGCAGGGGACTACTGACGAGCAGTACTTC
D: .
size: .
V: TRBV20-1
J: TRBJ2-7

CDR3: CASSYGTGITGNTIYF
DNA: TGTGCCAGCAGTTACGGGACAGGGATTACTGGAAACACCATATATTTT
D: TRBD1
size: few
V: TRBV6-5
J: TRBJ1-3

CDR3: CASSPTLFTGTGRKNTEAFF
DNA: TGTGCCAGCAGTCCAACACTGTTTACCGGGACAGGGAGGAAGAACACTGAAGCTTTCTTT
D: TRBD1
size: many
V: TRBV28
J: TRBJ1-1

CDR3: CASSIRQGDSETFF
DNA: TGTGCCAGCAGCATTCGACAGGGGGATAGTGAAACTTTCTTT
D: TRBD1
size: .
V: TRBV4-2
J: TRBJ1-1

CDR3: CASSQDPGALGNQPQHF
DNA: TGCGCCAGCAGCCAAGACCCCGGGGCCCTAGGGAATCAGCCCCAGCATTTT
D: .
size: few
V: TRBV4-3
J: TRBJ1-5

CDR3: CSATGGPSTDTQYF
DNA: TGCAGTGCTACGGGGGGACCGAGCACAGATACGCAGTATTTT
D: TRBD2
size: many
V: TRBV20-1
J: TRBJ2-3

CDR3: CATSDFSGQNLNNYGYTF
DNA: TGTGCCACCAGTGATTTCTCGGGACAGAACCTAAATAACTATGGCTACACCTTC
D: TRBD1
size: .
V: TRBV24-1
J: TRBJ1-2

CDR3: CASSAGGEGTEAFF
DNA: TGCGCCAGCAGCGCGGGGGGCGAGGGCACTGAAGCTTTCTTT
D: .
size: many
V: TRBV5-1
J: TRBJ1-1

CDR3: CSASNFYVSYNEQFF
DNA: TGCAGTGCTAGCAACTTTTATGTCTCCTACAATGAGCAGTTCTTC
D: .
size: few
V: TRBV20-1
J: TRBJ2-1

CDR3: CASSEWTPTDTQYF
DNA: TGTGCCAGCAGTGAATGGACCCCCACAGATACGCAGTATTTT
D: .
size: many
V: TRBV2
J: TRBJ2-3

CDR3: CASSNSRGPEAFF
DNA: TGCGCCAGCAGCAATAGCCGGGGTCCCGAAGCTTTCTTT
D: .
size: .
V: TRBV4-1
J: TRBJ1-1

CDR3: CASSLRESYALSYNSPLHF
DNA: TGTGCCAGCAGCTTAAGAGAGTCCTACGCTTTATCCTATAATTCACCCCTCCACTTT
D: .
size: few
V: TRBV5-8
J: TRBJ1-6

CDR3: CASSWPRINADTQYF
DNA: TGTGCCAGCAGCTGGCCTAGAATCAATGCAGATACGCAGTATTTT
D: .
size: many
V: TRBV7-9
J: TRBJ2-3

CDR3: CSASHRQFAIYGYTF
DNA: TGCAGTGCTTCCCACCGACAGTTTGCGATCTATGGCTACACCTTC
D: .
size: many
V: TRBV20-1
J: TRBJ1-2

CDR3: CASSLRGPGAEAFF
DNA: TGTGCCAGCAGCTTAAGGGGACCCGGCGCTGAAGCTTTCTTT
D: .
size: .
V: TRBV7-8
J: TRBJ1-1

CDR3: CAGLPIKRDPGRNEQFF
DNA: TGTGCCGGCCTACCGATAAAGCGGGACCCTGGTCGCAATGAGCAGTTCTTC
D: TRBD2
size: few
V: TRBV6-2/TRBV6-3
J: TRBJ2-1

CDR3: CASSRPPIVNEQFF
DNA: TGTGCCAGCAGCCGCCCCCCGATCGTCAATGAGCAGTTCTTC
D: .
size: few
V: TRBV7-2
J: TRBJ2-1

CDR3: CASSLGSAGGHQGTQYF
DNA: TGTGCCAGCAGCTTAGGGTCAGCGGGGGGTCACCAGGGGACCCAGTACTTC
D: TRBD2
size: many
V: TRBV7-2
J: TRBJ2-5

CDR3: CASSFFSNSPLHF
DNA: TGTGCCAGCAGCTTTTTCAGTAATTCACCCCTCCACTTT
D: .
size: many
V: TRBV7-3
J: TRBJ1-6

CDR3: CASSQVPSGTDTQYF
DNA: TGCGCCAGCAGCCAAGTACCTAGCGGGACAGATACGCAGTATTTT
D: TRBD2
size: .
V: TRBV4-3
J: TRBJ2-3

CDR3: CSARDWYNEQFF
DNA: TGCAGTGCTAGAGACTGGTACAATGAGCAGTTCTTC
D: .
size: .
V: TRBV20-1
J: TRBJ2-1

CDR3: CASSSDGVNNEQFF
DNA: TGTGCCAGCAGCTCCGACGGAGTTAACAATGAGCAGTTCTTC
D: .
size: many
V: TRBV11-3
J: TRBJ2-1

CDR3: CASSLSRHLSNQPQHF
DNA: TGTGCCAGCAGCTTAAGCCGACACCTTAGCAATCAGCCCCAGCATTTT
D: .
size: many
V: TRBV13
J: TRBJ1-5

CDR3: CSASRLQGVGNTVYF
DNA: TGCAGTGCTAGTAGATTGCAGGGTGTTGGAAACACCGTATATTTT
D: .
size: .
V: TRBV20-1
J: TRBJ1-3

CDR3: CASSSPDRYHAYNEQFF
DNA: TGTGCCAGCAGCTCGCCGGACCGGTATCATGCCTACAATGAGCAGTTCTTC
D: .
size: many
V: TRBV7-3
J: TRBJ2-1

CDR3: CASSYGPLTEQFF
DNA: TGTGCCAGCAGTTACGGCCCCCTTACTGAGCAGTTCTTC
D: .
size: few
V: TRBV6-2/TRBV6-3
J: TRBJ2-1

CDR3: CASRDFEQFF
DNA: TGTGCCAGCAGGGACTTTGAGCAGTTCTTC
D: .
size: many
V: TRBV2
J: TRBJ2-1

CDR3: CASSQWGVITYNEQFF
DNA: TGTGCCAGCAGTCAGTGGGGGGTAATCACCTACAATGAGCAGTTCTTC
D: .
size: .
V: TRBV6-1
J: TRBJ2-1

CDR3: CASSQEGDYNEQFF
DNA: TGTGCCAGCAGCCAAGAGGGGGACTACAATGAGCAGTTCTTC
D: .
size: .
V: TRBV4-2
J: TRBJ2-1

CDR3: CASSAKHPEQFF
DNA: TGTGCCAGCAGCGCCAAGCATCCTGAGCAGTTCTTC
D: .
size: few
V: TRBV9
J: TRBJ2-1

CDR3: CASSLMGLALNNEQFF
DNA: TGTGCCAGCAGCTTAATGGGCCTAGCGCTGAACAATGAGCAGTTCTTC
D: .
size: .
V: TRBV7-3
J: TRBJ2-1

CDR3: CSATPLGYSGYTF
DNA: TGCAGTGCTACGCCACTGGGGTACTCTGGCTACACCTTC
D: .
size: many
V: TRBV20-1
J: TRBJ1-2

CDR3: CASSVAPQRETQYF
DNA: TGTGCCAGCAGCGTAGCCCCGCAGAGGGAGACCCAGTACTTC
D: .
size: .
V: TRBV9
J: TRBJ2-5